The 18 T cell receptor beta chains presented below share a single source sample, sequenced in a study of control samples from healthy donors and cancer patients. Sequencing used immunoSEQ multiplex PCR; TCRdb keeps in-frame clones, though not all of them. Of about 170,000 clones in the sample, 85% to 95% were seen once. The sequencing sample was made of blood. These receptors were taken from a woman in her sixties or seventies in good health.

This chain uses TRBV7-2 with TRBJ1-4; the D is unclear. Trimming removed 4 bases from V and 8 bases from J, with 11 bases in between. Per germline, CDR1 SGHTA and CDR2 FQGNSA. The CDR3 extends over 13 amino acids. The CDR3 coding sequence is TGTGCCAGCAGCTCGACCCTGGGGGAAAAACTGTTTTTT. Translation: CASSSTLGEKLFF. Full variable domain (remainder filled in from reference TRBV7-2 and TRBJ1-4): GAGVSQSPSNKVTEKGKDVELRCDPISGHTALYWYRQSLGQGLEFLIYFQGNSAPDKSGLPSDRFSAERTGGSVSTLTIQRTQQEDSAVYLCASSSTLGEKLFFGSGTQLSVL.

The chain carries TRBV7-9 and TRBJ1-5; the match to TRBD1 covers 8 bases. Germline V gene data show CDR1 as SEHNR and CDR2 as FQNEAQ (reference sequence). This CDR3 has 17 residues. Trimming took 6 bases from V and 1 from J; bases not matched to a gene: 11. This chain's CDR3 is CASRCHRGQASNQPQHF. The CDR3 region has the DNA TGTGCCAGCAGATGCCACAGGGGACAGGCGAGCAATCAGCCCCAGCATTTT.

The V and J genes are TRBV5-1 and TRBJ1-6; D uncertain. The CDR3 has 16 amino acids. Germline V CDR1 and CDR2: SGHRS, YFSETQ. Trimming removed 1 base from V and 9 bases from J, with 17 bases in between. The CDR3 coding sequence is TGCGCCAGCAGCTTGAGTGCAGGCACCAATTCTTCACCCCTCCACTTT. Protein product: CASSLSAGTNSSPLHF.

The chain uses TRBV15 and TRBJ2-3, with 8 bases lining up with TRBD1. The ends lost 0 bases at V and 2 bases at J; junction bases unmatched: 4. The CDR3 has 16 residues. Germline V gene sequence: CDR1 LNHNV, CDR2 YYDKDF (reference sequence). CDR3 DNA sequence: TGTGCCACCAGCAGAGACGACAGGGGCTTCACAGATACGCAGTATTTT. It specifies CATSRDDRGFTDTQYF.

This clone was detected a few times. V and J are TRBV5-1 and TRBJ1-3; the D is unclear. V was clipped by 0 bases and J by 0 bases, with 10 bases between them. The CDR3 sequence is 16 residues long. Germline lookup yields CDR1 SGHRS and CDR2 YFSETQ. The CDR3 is CASSLVGSFSGNTIYF. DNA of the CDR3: TGCGCCAGCAGCTTGGTCGGAAGTTTCTCTGGAAACACCATATATTTT.

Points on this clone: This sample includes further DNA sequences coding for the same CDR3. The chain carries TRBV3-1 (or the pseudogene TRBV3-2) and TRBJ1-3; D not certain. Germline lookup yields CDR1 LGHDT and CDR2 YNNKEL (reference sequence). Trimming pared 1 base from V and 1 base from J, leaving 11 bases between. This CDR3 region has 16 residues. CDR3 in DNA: TGTGCCAGCAGCCAAGTCCTCCGGGCGTCTGGAAACACCATATATTTT. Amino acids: CASSQVLRASGNTIYF.

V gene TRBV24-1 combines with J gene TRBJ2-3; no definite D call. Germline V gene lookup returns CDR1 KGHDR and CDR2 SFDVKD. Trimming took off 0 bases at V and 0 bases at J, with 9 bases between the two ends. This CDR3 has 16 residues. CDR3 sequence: CATSDLSRRSTDTQYF. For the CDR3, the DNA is TGTGCCACCAGTGATTTGTCCCGCAGAAGCACAGATACGCAGTATTTT.

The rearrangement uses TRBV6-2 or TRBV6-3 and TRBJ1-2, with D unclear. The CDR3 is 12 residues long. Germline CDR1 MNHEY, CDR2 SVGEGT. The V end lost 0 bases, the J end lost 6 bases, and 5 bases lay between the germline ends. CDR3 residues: CASSYSFHGYTF. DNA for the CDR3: TGTGCCAGCAGTTACTCTTTTCATGGCTACACCTTC.

The CDR3 here is CASSLEGPGELFF. The CDR3 bases are TGTGCCAGCAGTTTAGAGGGGCCCGGGGAGCTGTTTTTT. The chain employs TRBV12-3 or TRBV12-4 and TRBJ2-2; D is perhaps TRBD1 (5 bases). CDR3 length: 13 amino acids. Trimming took off 1 base at V and 6 bases at J, with 6 bases between the two ends.

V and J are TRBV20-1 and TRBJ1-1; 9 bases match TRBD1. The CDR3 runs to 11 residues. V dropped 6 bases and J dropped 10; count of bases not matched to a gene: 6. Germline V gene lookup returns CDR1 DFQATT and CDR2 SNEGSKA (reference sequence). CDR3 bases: TGCAGTGCCTTTAAGGACAGGGGAGCTTTCTTT. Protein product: CSAFKDRGAFF.

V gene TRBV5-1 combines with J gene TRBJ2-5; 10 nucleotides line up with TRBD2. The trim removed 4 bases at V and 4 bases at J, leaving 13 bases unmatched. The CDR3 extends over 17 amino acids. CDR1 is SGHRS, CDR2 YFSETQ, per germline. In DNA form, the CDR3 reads TGCGCCAGCAGCCGCGGGCGAGCGGGGGGGTCTGGAGAGACCCAGTACTTC. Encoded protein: CASSRGRAGGSGETQYF. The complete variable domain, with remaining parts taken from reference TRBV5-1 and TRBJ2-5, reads KAGVTQTPRYLIKTRGQQVTLSCSPISGHRSVSWYQQTPGQGLQFLFEYFSETQRNKGNFPGRFSGRQFSNSRSEMNVSTLELGDSALYLCASSRGRAGGSGETQYFGPGTRLLVL.

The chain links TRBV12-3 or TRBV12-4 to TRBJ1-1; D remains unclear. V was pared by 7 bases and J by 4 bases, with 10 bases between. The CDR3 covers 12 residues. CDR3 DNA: TGTGCCAGCACGGGCGAGAGCACTGAAGCTTTCTTT. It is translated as CASTGESTEAFF.

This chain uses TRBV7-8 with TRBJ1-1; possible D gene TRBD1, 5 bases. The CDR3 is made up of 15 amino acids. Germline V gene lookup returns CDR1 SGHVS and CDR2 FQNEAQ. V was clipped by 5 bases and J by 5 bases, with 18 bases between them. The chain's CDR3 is CASSPSAGWVTEAFF. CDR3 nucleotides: TGTGCCAGCAGCCCTAGCGCAGGGTGGGTAACTGAAGCTTTCTTT.

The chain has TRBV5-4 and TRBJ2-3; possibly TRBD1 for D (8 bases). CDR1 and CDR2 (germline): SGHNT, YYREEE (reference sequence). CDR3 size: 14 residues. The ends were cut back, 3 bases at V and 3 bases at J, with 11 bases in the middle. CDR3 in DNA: TGTGCCAGCAGCTCACAGGGGGGGACAGATACGCAGTATTTT. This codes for CASSSQGGTDTQYF.

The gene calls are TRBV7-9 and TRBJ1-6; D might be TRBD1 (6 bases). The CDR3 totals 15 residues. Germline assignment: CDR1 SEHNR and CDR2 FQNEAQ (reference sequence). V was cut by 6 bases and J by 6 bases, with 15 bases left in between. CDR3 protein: CASSQRTEPNSPLHF. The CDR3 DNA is TGTGCCAGCAGTCAAAGGACAGAGCCTAATTCACCCCTCCACTTT.

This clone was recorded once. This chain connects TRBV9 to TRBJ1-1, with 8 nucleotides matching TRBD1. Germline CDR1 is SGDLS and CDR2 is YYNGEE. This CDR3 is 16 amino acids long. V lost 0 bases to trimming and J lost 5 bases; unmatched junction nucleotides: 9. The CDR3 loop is CASSVAQGQGKTEAFF. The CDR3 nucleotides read TGTGCCAGCAGCGTAGCTCAAGGACAGGGTAAGACTGAAGCTTTCTTT.

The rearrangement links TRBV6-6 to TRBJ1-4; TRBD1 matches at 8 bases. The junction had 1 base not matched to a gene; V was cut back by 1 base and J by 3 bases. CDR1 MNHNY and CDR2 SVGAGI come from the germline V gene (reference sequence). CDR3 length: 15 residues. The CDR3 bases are TGTGCCAGCAGTTACTGGACAGGGTCTAATGAAAAACTGTTTTTT. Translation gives CASSYWTGSNEKLFF.

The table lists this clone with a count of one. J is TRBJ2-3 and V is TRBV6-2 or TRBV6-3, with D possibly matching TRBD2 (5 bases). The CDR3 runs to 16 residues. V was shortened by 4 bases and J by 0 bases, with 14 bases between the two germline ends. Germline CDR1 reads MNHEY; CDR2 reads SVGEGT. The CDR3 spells CASSFGVVGSTDTQYF. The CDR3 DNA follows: TGTGCCAGCAGTTTCGGGGTCGTGGGGAGCACAGATACGCAGTATTTT.